This TCR beta chain derives from a study of CD8 T cells in Susac syndrome. As for the study in general: The sequenced Susac syndrome patients comprised more than 5 with active disease and about eight in remission.

While CD8+ and CD4+ T cells were isolated negatively, TEMRA cells were enriched by FACS. RNA in amounts of about 0.45 to 1 ug was reverse transcribed with random hexamers. Amplification of TCR beta CDR3 was carried out by immunoSEQ multiplex PCR, which covered 54 Vbeta and 13 Jbeta segments. TCRdb processed the immunoSEQ multiplex PCR reads anew with MiXCR; each CDR3 protein has one entry. The data contain 150,000 or so distinct CDR3 sequences, about 96% of them singletons. The CDR3 covers 14 residues. Trimming took off 2 bases at V and 2 bases at J, with 12 bases between the two ends. The germline CDR1 and CDR2 sequences are SQVTM and ANQGSEA.

The clonotype was recovered from a human donor with Susac syndrome. The source material was CD4+ T cells from PBMCs. The chain has TRBV29-1 and TRBJ1-2; D is ambiguous. CDR3 amino acids: CSVEWRAPNYGYTF. CDR3 sequence (DNA): TGCAGCGTTGAATGGAGGGCCCCGAACTATGGCTACACCTTC.